This T cell receptor (beta chain) was sequenced during a study of blood T cell repertoires in COVID-19. TCRdb's copy holds only in-frame clones and misses some; the assay was immunoSEQ multiplex PCR. The table lists under 300,000 clones, approximately 80% of them singletons. The CDR3 sequence is 15 residues long. Germline values: CDR1 SGHKS, CDR2 YYEKEE (reference sequence). With 0 bases clipped from V and 9 bases from J, the junction kept 10 bases outside the gene matches. This receptor was obtained from an older woman with active or convalescent COVID-19. The chain employs TRBV5-5 and TRBJ2-5; 8 bases align to TRBD1. Sequencing input: peripheral blood. Here the CDR3 reads CASSLAGQGSGAQYF. The CDR3 DNA follows: TGTGCCAGCAGCTTGGCCGGACAGGGTTCGGGGGCCCAGTACTTC.